This T cell receptor beta chain is drawn from a study of shared clonotypes between healthy human individuals (dated by TCRdb to 2020 to 2021). In the study overall: A few men and a couple of women, aged 18 to 49 years, made up the cohort. To estimate repertoire size and how much clonotypes are shared between individuals, the study performed deep sequencing of blood TCR repertoires from roughly five healthy adults. Between about 0.94 and 10 billion PBMCs per donor were obtained by leukapheresis. Per donor, three plates each were used for CD4 naive and CD4 memory, two for CD8 naive, and one for CD8 memory. To increase sequencing depth and limit assay-specific biases, different laboratories used diverse techniques to prepare libraries and sequence TCR repertoires.

The CDR3 spans 14 residues, from the cysteine through the phenylalanine. The read is trimmed to its CDR3 DNA, 42 bases read in frame from base 1. As encoded in the germline V gene (reference sequence), CDR1 is SGHKS while CDR2 is YYEKEE. Trimming removed 2 bases from V and 9 bases from J; the gene matches leave 5 bases unexplained. Donors were healthy HIV-negative adults with no recently reported acute infections or vaccinations. Every donor was a Caucasian adult living in Nashville, Tennessee, USA. CD4+ T cells were enriched through magnetic negative selection, after which naive cells were positively selected on CD45RA and the remaining negative fraction served as the memory subset. Blood was collected by leukapheresis, and PBMCs were isolated by Ficoll-Histopaque density gradient centrifugation and then cryopreserved in liquid nitrogen vapor phase. Analytical flow cytometry was used to check the purity and quantity of each magnetically sorted T cell population. Genomic DNA was isolated from each sorted fraction and quantified by UV absorbance on a Nanodrop 2000c.

Details on this clone: There is no known antigen for this receptor. No much larger clone is present one base from it, and per-base qualities are unavailable.

Study-wide conclusions, independent of this receptor: Sampling was restricted to blood, and TCR repertoires in tissue are likely to differ from TCR repertoires in blood. Compared with non-shared clonotypes, the clonotypes found in all four sorted-subset donors had higher generation probabilities. Pairwise subsampling led to the expectation that sequencing depth would affect the degree of clonotype sharing among donors. Rarefaction of sorted-subset datasets indicated incomplete sequencing despite the large sequencing depth. Estimated clonotype richness was generally larger for naive than for memory subsets. Because the study included a small number of donors, the genetic and exposure-history diversity represented was limited. Roughly 5% of naive CD4, roughly 3.6% of naive CD8, about 2.4% of memory CD4, and around 0.4% of memory CD8 clonotypes were shared across four donors.

Using the deep immunoSEQ assay, TCR CDR3 regions were amplified from genomic DNA by multiplex PCR. Extracted genomic DNA from each cell subset was spread evenly across all wells of several immunoSEQ 96-well plates, with each plate serving as a replicate. For sorted subsets, roughly 200 ng of genomic DNA, equivalent to about 30,000 T cell genomes, went into each replicate PCR. Purified libraries were quantified with a Qubit 3.0 fluorometer, sized on a Bioanalyzer 2100, and re-quantified with the KAPA Library Quantification kit. Every immunoSEQ 96-well plate was sequenced on a dedicated single-read 150-cycle Illumina NextSeq 550 flow cell. For the original study's pipeline: The immunoSEQ output contained only junctional sequences without quality scores, so filtering could not match that applied to full-length reads. To assign V/J genes and CDR3, sequences were annotated against IMGT germline references using PyIR, a Python wrapper for IgBLAST v1.9. Any read was removed if the V/J assignment was weak (E-value above 1e-6), the CDR3 was missing, or the read contained stop codons, out-of-frame junctions, or ambiguous translated residues. A V3J clonotype was defined by an identical inferred V gene, J gene, and CDR3 amino acid sequence. Percentage overlap between repertoires was calculated by dividing the number of shared unique clonotypes by the size of the smaller repertoire. Richness of each repertoire was evaluated using RTK rarefaction, the Chao1 estimator, and Recon v2.1 estimates of unobserved clonotypes. OLGA was used to compute generation probabilities for all TCRbeta clonotypes that the gDNA method yielded from four donors. Held by TCRdb, this immuneACCESS table contains in-frame sequences only and omits some clones. Under half of the omission traces to an unresolved V gene where checked; the cause of the rest is unknown. The DNA gave D and trimming, while V, J and clone size come from that table. The sample table shows roughly 2.5 million clones, and around 90% are seen once. The ten largest clones take up over 0.12% of the sample.

The sequence was obtained from a young man in good health. Here the chain combines TRBV5-5 and TRBJ1-6; TRBD1 aligns with 7 central bases. The specimen sequenced was naive CD4+ T cells sorted from blood. Read against the paper, the sample's cell subset or site label means: CD45RA+ positively selected. The nucleotides are TGTGCCAGCAGCTTACATACAGGGGCTTCACCCCTCCACTTT. This gives the protein CASSLHTGASPLHF.